A selection of T cell receptor beta chains follows, all from one sample in a study of blood T cell repertoires in COVID-19. The data were produced by immunoSEQ multiplex PCR, yet TCRdb's version contains in-frame clones alone and is incomplete. The repertoire has 150,000 to 250,000 clones, roughly nine tenths of them found once; the top ten carry around 2.4%. Sequencing was carried out using PBMCs or T cells enriched from blood (not recorded which). The receptor set was obtained from a woman in her 30s who had recovered from COVID-19. Each CDR3 is given without its conserved first and last residue. Fields, in order: D gene, J gene, V gene, CDR3 protein. The D gene is left open where the match is weak.

TRBD1 TRBJ1-1 TRBV13 ASSQRGRNTEAF
. TRBJ1-1 TRBV6-2/TRBV6-3 ASSYSSPGWARVRTEAF
. TRBJ1-6 TRBV7-9 ASSLARGVSPLH
TRBD1 TRBJ1-4 TRBV2 ASSGTGTTNEKLF
TRBD2 TRBJ2-1 TRBV7-2 ASSRGGLRGNEQF
TRBD1 TRBJ1-2 TRBV5-1 ASSSEPWTGEGYT
TRBD2 TRBJ2-7 TRBV30 AWREVAGISEQY
TRBD1 TRBJ1-2 TRBV7-8 ASSPGGGYGYT
. TRBJ1-5 TRBV5-8 ASSLARDNQPQH
. TRBJ1-5 TRBV6-5 ASSYSAVWGNQPQH
TRBD1 TRBJ1-6 TRBV5-1 ASSSMWQGASYNSPLH
. TRBJ1-6 TRBV5-6 ASSLSEGSSYNSPLH
TRBD1 TRBJ1-4 TRBV28 ASSLGQPNEKLF
. TRBJ1-3 TRBV19 ASSAPGSAVGGNTIY
. TRBJ1-5 TRBV5-3 ARASGEQGHSNQPQH
TRBD1 TRBJ2-5 TRBV4-3 ASSQNSGGGETQY
TRBD2 TRBJ2-3 TRBV5-6 ASSFISSSGDQGLDTQY
TRBD1 TRBJ1-5 TRBV7-9 ASSFNRGESNQPQH
TRBD2 TRBJ2-1 TRBV7-8 ASSSGLAGSPIGDREQF
TRBD2 TRBJ2-1 TRBV6-5 ASSYLLAGGNEQF
. TRBJ1-1 TRBV28 ASADSRLTEAF
TRBD1 TRBJ1-2 TRBV3-1/TRBV3-2 ASSQGTANYGYT